This entry features one T cell receptor beta chain sequence. What it binds is not known. This sample was taken from a study of shared clonotypes between healthy human individuals. The germline V gene has CDR1 SEHNR and CDR2 FQNEAQ (reference sequence). The V segment lost 1 base and the J segment 3 bases; nucleotides outside the gene matches: 11. CDR3 length equals 19 residues. Notes on the study in general: It was the few donors that limited the genetic and exposure-history diversity represented.

The naive CD8 population came from CD45RO-negative cells selected for CCR7, without terminally differentiated effector memory CD45RA+ cells. Assay used: immunoSEQ multiplex PCR; TCRdb lists only in-frame clones, some missing. The data show roughly 600,000 clones, roughly 98% seen once. Sequencing used naive CD8+ T cells sorted from blood. The chain combines TRBV7-9 with TRBJ2-1; 11 bases match TRBD2. The sequence derives from a man aged 25-45 years in good health. The CDR3: CASSLDGDSGRANYNEQFF. In nucleotides, the CDR3 is TGTGCCAGCAGCTTAGACGGTGATAGCGGGAGGGCCAACTACAATGAGCAGTTCTTC.